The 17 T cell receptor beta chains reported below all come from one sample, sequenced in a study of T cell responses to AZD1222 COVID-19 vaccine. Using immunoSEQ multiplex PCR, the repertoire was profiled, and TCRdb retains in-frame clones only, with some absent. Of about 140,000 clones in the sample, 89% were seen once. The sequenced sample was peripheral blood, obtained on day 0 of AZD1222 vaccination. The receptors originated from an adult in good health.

The CDR3 DNA sequence: TGTGCCAGTAGCCCCCCCCCGGGCTATGAGCAGTTCTTC. Its translation: CASSPPPGYEQFF. This chain connects TRBV19 to TRBJ2-1; unclear D gene. CDR1 and CDR2 from the germline V gene are LNHDA and SQIVND (reference sequence). This CDR3 region has 13 residues. Trimming cost V 6 bases and J 8 bases, with 14 bases left between them.

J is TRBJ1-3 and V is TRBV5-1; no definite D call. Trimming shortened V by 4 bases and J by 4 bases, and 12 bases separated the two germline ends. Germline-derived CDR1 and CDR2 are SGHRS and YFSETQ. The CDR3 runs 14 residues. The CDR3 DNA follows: TGCGCCAGCAGCCCTTCAACCGCCGGAAACACCATATATTTT. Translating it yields CASSPSTAGNTIYF.

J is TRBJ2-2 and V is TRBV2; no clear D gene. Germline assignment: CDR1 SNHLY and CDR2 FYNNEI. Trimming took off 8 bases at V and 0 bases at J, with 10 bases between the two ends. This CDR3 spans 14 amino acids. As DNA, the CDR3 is TGTGCCAGCCGGCCTACCTCGAACACCGGGGAGCTGTTTTTT. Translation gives CASRPTSNTGELFF. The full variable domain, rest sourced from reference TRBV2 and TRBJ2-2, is EPEVTQTPSHQVTQMGQEVILRCVPISNHLYFYWYRQILGQKVEFLVSFYNNEISEKSEIFDDQFSVERPDGSNFTLKIRSTKLEDSAMYFCASRPTSNTGELFFGEGSRLTVL.

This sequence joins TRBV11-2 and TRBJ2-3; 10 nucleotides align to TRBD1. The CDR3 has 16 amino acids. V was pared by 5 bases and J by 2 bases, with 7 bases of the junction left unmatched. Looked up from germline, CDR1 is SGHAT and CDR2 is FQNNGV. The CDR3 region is CASSPWGQGFTDTQYF. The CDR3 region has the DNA TGTGCCAGCAGCCCCTGGGGACAGGGGTTCACAGATACGCAGTATTTT. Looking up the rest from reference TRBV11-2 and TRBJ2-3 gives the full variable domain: EAGVAQSPRYKIIEKRQSVAFWCNPISGHATLYWYQQILGQGPKLLIQFQNNGVVDDSQLPKDRFSAERLKGVDSTLKIQPAKLEDSAVYLCASSPWGQGFTDTQYFGPGTRLTVL.

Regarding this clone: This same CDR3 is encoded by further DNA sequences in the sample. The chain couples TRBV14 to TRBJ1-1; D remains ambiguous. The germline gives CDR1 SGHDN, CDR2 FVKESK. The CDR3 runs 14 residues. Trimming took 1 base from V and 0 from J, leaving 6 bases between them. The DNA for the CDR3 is TGTGCCAGCAGCCAAGGGTGGATGAACACTGAAGCTTTCTTT. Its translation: CASSQGWMNTEAFF.

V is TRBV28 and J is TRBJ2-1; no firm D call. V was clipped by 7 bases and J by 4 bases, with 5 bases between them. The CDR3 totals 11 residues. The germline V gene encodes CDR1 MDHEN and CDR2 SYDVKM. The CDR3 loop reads CASNSYNEQFF. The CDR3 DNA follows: TGTGCCAGCAACTCGTACAATGAGCAGTTCTTC.

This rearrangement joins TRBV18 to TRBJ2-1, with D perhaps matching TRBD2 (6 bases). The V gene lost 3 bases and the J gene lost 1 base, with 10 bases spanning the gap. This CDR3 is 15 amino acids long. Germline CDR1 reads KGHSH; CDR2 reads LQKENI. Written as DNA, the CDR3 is TGTGCCAGCTCACCCGAGCGGGTATCCTACAATGAGCAGTTCTTC. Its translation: CASSPERVSYNEQFF.

The CDR3 sequence is CASSIHTGNTEAFF. CDR3 DNA: TGTGCCAGCAGTATTCACACAGGGAACACTGAAGCTTTCTTT. V and J are TRBV6-5 and TRBJ1-1, with a tentative D call TRBD1 (5 bases). Trimming removed 5 bases at V and 1 base at J, with 11 bases between. This CDR3 contains 14 residues. Germline V CDR1 and CDR2: MNHEY, SVGAGI.

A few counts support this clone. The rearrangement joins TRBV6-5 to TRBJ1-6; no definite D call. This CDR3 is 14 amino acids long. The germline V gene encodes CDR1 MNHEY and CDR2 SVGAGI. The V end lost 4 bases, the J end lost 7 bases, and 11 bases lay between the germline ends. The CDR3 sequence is CASSSMGRNSPLHF. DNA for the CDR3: TGTGCCAGCAGTTCGATGGGTAGAAATTCACCCCTCCACTTT.

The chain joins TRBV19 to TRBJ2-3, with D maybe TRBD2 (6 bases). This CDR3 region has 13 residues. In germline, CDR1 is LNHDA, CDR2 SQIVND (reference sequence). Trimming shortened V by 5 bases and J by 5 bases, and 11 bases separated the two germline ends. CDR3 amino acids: CASSARRGDTQYF. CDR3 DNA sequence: TGTGCCAGTAGTGCCAGGAGGGGAGATACGCAGTATTTT.

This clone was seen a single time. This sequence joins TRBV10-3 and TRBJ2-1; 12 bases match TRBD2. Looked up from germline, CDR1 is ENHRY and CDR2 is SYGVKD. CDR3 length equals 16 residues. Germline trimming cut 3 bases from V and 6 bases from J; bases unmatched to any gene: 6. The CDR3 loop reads CAISEDTSGRPNEQFF. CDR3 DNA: TGTGCCATCAGTGAAGATACTAGCGGGAGGCCCAATGAGCAGTTCTTC.

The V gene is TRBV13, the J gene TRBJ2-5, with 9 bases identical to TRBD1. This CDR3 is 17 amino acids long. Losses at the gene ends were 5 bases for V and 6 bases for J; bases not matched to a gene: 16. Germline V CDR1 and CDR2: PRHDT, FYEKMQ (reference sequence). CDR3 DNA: TGTGCCAGCAGCCTTCCGTACTCCCGGGACAGGGTGAAGACCCAGTACTTC. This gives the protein CASSLPYSRDRVKTQYF.

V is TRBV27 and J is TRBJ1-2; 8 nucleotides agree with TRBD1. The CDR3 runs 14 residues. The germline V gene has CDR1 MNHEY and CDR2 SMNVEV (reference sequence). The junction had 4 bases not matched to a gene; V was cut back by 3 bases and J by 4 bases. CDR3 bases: TGTGCCAGCAGTTTCACGGACAGGGCCTATGGCTACACCTTC. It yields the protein CASSFTDRAYGYTF.

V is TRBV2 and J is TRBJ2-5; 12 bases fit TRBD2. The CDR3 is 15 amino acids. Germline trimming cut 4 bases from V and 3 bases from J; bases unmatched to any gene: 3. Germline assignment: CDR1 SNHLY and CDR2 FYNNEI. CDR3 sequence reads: CASSGGLAGKETQYF. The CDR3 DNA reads TGTGCCAGCAGTGGAGGACTAGCGGGAAAAGAGACCCAGTACTTC. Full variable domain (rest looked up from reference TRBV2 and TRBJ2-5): EPEVTQTPSHQVTQMGQEVILRCVPISNHLYFYWYRQILGQKVEFLVSFYNNEISEKSEIFDDQFSVERPDGSNFTLKIRSTKLEDSAMYFCASSGGLAGKETQYFGPGTRLLVL.

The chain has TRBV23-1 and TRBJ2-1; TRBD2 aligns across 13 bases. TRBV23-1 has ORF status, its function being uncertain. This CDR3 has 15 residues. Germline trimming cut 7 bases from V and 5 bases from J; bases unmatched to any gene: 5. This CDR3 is CASIQGLAGNNEQFF. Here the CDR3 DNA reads TGCGCCAGCATTCAGGGACTAGCGGGGAACAATGAGCAGTTCTTC.

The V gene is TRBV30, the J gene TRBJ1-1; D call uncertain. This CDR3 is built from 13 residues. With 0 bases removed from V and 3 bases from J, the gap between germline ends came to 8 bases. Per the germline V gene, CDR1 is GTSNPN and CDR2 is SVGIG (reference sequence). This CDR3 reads CAWSVEQYTEAFF. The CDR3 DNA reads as TGTGCCTGGAGTGTAGAACAGTACACTGAAGCTTTCTTT.

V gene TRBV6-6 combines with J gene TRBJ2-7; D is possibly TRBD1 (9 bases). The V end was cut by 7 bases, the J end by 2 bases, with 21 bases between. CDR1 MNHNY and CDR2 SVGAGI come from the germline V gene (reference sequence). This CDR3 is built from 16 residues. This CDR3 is CASTPGGGQGTYEQYF. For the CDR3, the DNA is TGTGCCAGCACCCCCGGGGGGGGACAGGGCACCTACGAGCAGTACTTC.